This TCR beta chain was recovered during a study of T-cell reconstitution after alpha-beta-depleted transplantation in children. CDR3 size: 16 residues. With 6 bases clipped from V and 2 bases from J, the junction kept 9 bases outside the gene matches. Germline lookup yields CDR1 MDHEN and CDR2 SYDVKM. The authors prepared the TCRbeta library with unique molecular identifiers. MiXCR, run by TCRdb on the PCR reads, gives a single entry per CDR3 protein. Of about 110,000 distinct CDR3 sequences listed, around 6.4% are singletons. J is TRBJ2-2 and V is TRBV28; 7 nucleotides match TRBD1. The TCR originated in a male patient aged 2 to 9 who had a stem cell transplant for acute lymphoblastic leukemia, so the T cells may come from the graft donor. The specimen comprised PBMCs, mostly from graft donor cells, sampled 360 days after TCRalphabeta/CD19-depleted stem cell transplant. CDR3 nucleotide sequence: TGTGCCAGCAGCTCCCACAGGGGCCCTAACACCGGGGAGCTGTTTTTT. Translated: CASSSHRGPNTGELFF.